The 11 T cell receptor beta chains listed next were all sequenced from one sample in a study of blood T cell repertoires in COVID-19. Using immunoSEQ multiplex PCR, the repertoire was profiled, and TCRdb retains in-frame clones only, with some absent. The sample shows 45,000 to 75,000 clones, around nine tenths of them seen only once. Specimen: peripheral blood. The receptors derive from a man aged 55 to 69 with acute or convalescent COVID-19.

In regard to this clone: The same CDR3 is also encoded by other DNA sequences in this sample. The J gene is TRBJ1-5, the V gene TRBV6-5; D unresolved. Per germline, CDR1 MNHEY and CDR2 SVGAGI. The CDR3 covers 15 residues. Trimming stripped 0 bases from V and 4 bases from J, with 10 bases between. The CDR3: CASSYSSRGNQPQHF. CDR3 DNA sequence: TGTGCCAGCAGTTACTCGAGTCGGGGTAATCAGCCCCAGCATTTT.

V and J are TRBV7-3 and TRBJ2-2; a possible D gene is TRBD1 (5 bases). In germline, CDR1 is SGHTA, CDR2 FQGTGA. Trimming cost V 2 bases and J 6 bases, with 7 bases left between them. The CDR3 totals 13 residues. CDR3 sequence reads: CASSLSGSGELFF. CDR3 nucleotides: TGTGCCAGCAGCTTATCAGGGTCCGGGGAGCTGTTTTTT.

The chain joins TRBV10-3 to TRBJ1-2, with TRBD1 matching 9 bases. J was trimmed by 6 bases and V by 8 bases; bases with no gene match: 10. The CDR3 consists of 14 residues. CDR1 and CDR2 from the germline V gene are ENHRY and SYGVKD. CDR3 DNA sequence: TGTGCCATCTTTCCCGGGACAGGGTCCGATGGCTACACCTTC. As protein: CAIFPGTGSDGYTF.

This clone was observed a few times. This chain uses TRBV24-1 with TRBJ2-1, with 7 positions matching TRBD2. Unmatched junction bases numbered 14, after V lost 5 bases and J lost 2 bases. Germline lookup yields CDR1 KGHDR and CDR2 SFDVKD. This CDR3 contains 18 residues. The CDR3 DNA follows: TGTGCCACCAGTGGTTCTCCCGGGCGGGAGCGGACCTACAATGAGCAGTTCTTC. This encodes CATSGSPGRERTYNEQFF.

The chain uses TRBV5-1 and TRBJ2-3, with D perhaps matching TRBD1 (6 bases). The germline CDR1 and CDR2 sequences are SGHRS and YFSETQ. The CDR3 loop spans 20 amino acids. The V end was cut by 3 bases, the J end by 0 bases, with 26 bases between. The CDR3 here is CASSSKGGSQRTSSTDTQYF. The CDR3 nucleotides read TGCGCCAGCAGCTCCAAAGGGGGTTCCCAGCGGACCTCTAGCACAGATACGCAGTATTTT.

The chain carries TRBV19 and TRBJ1-1; D may be TRBD1 (6 bases). This CDR3 is 10 amino acids long. The V and J ends lost 5 bases and 11 bases respectively, with 9 bases between them. CDR1 is LNHDA, CDR2 SQIVND, per germline (reference sequence). The CDR3 coding sequence is TGTGCCAGTAGTTCAGGGGAGGCTTTCTTT. Residues: CASSSGEAFF.

This clone has a handful of counts. The genes are TRBV2 and TRBJ1-4, with 8 positions matching TRBD1. The CDR3 sequence is 14 residues long. The V gene's germline CDR1 is SNHLY and CDR2 FYNNEI. V lost 4 bases, J lost 6 bases, and 4 bases stayed unmatched. CDR3 nucleotides: TGTGCCAGCAGTGGGACAGGGTGGGATGAAAAACTGTTTTTT. It is translated as CASSGTGWDEKLFF.

The CDR3 DNA sequence: TGTGCCAGCAGTTCGGGAGGAATCGGGGAGCTGTTTTTT. Translation: CASSSGGIGELFF. The V call is TRBV12-3 or TRBV12-4, the J call TRBJ2-2, with TRBD2 matching 7 bases. J was trimmed by 7 bases and V by 4 bases; bases with no gene match: 3. This CDR3 spans 13 amino acids.

This clone was seen once. The rearrangement links TRBV19 to TRBJ1-6, with D tentatively TRBD1 (5 bases). V lost 4 bases, J lost 10 bases, and 8 bases lay in between. This CDR3 has 12 amino acids. Looked up from germline, CDR1 is LNHDA and CDR2 is SQIVND (reference sequence). This CDR3 reads CASSTGRSPLHF. CDR3 DNA: TGTGCCAGTAGTACAGGGCGATCACCCCTCCACTTT.

This sequence joins TRBV6-5 and TRBJ1-3; D ambiguous. The CDR3 loop spans 15 amino acids. From germline, CDR1 is MNHEY and CDR2 SVGAGI. The V and J ends lost 2 bases and 1 base respectively, with 9 bases between them. The CDR3 region is CASSYNRWSGNTIYF. The DNA of the CDR3 is TGTGCCAGCAGTTACAACAGATGGTCTGGAAACACCATATATTTT.

The CDR3 coding sequence is TGTGCCAGCAGCAAACTAGCGGGACCCTACGAGCAGTACTTC. It specifies CASSKLAGPYEQYF. The chain is built from TRBV21-1 and TRBJ2-7; the table's D call, TRBD2, was not checked against the DNA. TRBV21-1 is a recognized pseudogene. This CDR3 spans 14 amino acids.